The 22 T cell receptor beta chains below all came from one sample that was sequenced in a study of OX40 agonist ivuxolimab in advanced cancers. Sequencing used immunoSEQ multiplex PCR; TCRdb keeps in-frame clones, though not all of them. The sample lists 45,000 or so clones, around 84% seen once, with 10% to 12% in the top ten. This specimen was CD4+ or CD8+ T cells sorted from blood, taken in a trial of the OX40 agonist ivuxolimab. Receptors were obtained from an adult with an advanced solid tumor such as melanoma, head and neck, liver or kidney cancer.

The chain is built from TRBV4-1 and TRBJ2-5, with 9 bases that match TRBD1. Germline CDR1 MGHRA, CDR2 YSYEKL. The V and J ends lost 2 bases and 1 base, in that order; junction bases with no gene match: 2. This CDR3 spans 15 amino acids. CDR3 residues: CASSQWDRVQETQYF. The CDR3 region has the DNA TGCGCCAGCAGCCAATGGGACAGGGTCCAAGAGACCCAGTACTTC.

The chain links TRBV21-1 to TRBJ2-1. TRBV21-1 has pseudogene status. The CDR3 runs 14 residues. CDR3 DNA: TGTGCCAGCAGTCCCTGTTGGACCGACAATGAGCAGTTCTTC. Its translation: CASSPCWTDNEQFF.

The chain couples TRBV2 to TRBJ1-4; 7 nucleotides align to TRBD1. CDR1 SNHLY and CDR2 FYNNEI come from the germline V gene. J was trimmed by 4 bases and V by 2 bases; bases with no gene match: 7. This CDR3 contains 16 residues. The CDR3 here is CASSEPRGQDNEKLFF. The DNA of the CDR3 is TGTGCCAGCAGTGAACCCCGAGGACAGGATAATGAAAAACTGTTTTTT.

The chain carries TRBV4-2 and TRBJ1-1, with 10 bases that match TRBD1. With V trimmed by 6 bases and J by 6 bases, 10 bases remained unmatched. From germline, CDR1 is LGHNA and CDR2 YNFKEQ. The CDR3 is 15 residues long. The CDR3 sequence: CASRNWDRGDSEAFF. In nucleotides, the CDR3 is TGTGCCAGCAGAAACTGGGACAGGGGCGACTCTGAAGCTTTCTTT.

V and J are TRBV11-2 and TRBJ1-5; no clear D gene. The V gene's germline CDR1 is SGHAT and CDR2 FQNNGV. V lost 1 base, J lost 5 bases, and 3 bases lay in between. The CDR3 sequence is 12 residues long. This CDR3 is CASSLGHQPQHF. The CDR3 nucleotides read TGTGCCAGCAGCTTAGGACATCAGCCCCAGCATTTT.

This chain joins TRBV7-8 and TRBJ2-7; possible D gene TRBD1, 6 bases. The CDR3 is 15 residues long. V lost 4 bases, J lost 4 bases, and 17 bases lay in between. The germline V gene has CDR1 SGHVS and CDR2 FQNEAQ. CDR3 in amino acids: CASSSRGGSGYEQYF. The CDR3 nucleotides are TGTGCCAGCAGCTCCAGGGGTGGGTCCGGGTACGAGCAGTACTTC.

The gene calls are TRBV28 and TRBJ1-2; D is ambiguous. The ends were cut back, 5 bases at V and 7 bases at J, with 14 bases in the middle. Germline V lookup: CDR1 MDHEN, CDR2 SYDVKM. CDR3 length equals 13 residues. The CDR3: CASSPTPKIGYTF. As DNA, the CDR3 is TGTGCCAGCAGTCCGACTCCCAAGATTGGCTACACCTTC.

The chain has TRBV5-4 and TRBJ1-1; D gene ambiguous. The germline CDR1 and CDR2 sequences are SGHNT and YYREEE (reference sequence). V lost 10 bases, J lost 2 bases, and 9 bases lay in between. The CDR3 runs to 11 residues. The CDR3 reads CAFRGNTEAFF. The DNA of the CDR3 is TGTGCCTTCCGGGGAAACACTGAAGCTTTCTTT.

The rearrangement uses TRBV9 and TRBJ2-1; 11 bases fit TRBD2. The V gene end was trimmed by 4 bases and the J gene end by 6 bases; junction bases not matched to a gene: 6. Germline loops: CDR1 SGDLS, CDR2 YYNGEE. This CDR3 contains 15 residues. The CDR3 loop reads CASSFSGGARNEQFF. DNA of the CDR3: TGTGCCAGCAGCTTTAGCGGGGGGGCACGCAATGAGCAGTTCTTC.

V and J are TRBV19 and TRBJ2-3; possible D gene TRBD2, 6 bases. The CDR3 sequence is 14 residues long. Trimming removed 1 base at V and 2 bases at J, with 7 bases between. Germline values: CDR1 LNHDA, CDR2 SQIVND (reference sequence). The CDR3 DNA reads TGTGCCAGTAGTATAGCGGGGGTCACAGATACGCAGTATTTT. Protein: CASSIAGVTDTQYF.

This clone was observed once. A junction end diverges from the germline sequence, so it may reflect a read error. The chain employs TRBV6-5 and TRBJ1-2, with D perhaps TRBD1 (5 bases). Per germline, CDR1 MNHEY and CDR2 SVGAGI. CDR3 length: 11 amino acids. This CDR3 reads CASRLGTVLFF. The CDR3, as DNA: TGTGCCAGCAGACTCGGGACCGTCCTCTTCTTC.

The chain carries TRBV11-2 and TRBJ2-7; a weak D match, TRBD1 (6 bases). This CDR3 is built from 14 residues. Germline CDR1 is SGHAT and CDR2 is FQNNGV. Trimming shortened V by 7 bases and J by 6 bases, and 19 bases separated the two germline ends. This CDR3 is CASNHRDGSVEQYF. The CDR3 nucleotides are TGTGCCAGCAACCACAGGGATGGGTCGGTCGAGCAGTACTTC.

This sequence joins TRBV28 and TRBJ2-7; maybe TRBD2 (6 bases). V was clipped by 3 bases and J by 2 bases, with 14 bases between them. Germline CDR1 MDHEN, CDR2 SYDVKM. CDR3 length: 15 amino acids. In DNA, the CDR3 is TGTGCCAGCAGTTTCCATCCGCGGGGTACCTACGAGCAGTACTTC. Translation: CASSFHPRGTYEQYF.

The CDR3 coding sequence is TGCAGCGTTGCCGGGGGGCCCTCCTACGAGCAGTACTTC. Its protein is CSVAGGPSYEQYF. V usage is TRBV29-1 and J usage is TRBJ2-7, with D maybe TRBD2 (7 bases). Trimming removed 4 bases from V and 0 bases from J, with 10 bases in between. Germline lookup yields CDR1 SQVTM and CDR2 ANQGSEA. The CDR3 totals 13 residues.

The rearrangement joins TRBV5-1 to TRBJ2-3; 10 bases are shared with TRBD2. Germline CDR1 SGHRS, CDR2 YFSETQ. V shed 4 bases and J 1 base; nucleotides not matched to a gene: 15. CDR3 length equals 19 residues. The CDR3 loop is CASSRRLAGEWERTDTQYF. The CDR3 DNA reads TGCGCCAGCAGCCGTCGGCTAGCGGGAGAGTGGGAACGCACAGATACGCAGTATTTT. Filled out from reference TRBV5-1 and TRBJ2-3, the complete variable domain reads KAGVTQTPRYLIKTRGQQVTLSCSPISGHRSVSWYQQTPGQGLQFLFEYFSETQRNKGNFPGRFSGRQFSNSRSEMNVSTLELGDSALYLCASSRRLAGEWERTDTQYFGPGTRLTVL.

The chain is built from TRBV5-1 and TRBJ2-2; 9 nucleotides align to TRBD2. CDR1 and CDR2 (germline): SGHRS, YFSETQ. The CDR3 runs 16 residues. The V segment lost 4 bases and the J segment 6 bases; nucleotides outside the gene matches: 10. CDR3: CASSPGTSISAGELFF. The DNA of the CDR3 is TGCGCCAGCAGCCCTGGGACTAGCATTTCGGCCGGGGAGCTGTTTTTT. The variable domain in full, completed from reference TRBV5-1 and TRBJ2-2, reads KAGVTQTPRYLIKTRGQQVTLSCSPISGHRSVSWYQQTPGQGLQFLFEYFSETQRNKGNFPGRFSGRQFSNSRSEMNVSTLELGDSALYLCASSPGTSISAGELFFGEGSRLTVL.

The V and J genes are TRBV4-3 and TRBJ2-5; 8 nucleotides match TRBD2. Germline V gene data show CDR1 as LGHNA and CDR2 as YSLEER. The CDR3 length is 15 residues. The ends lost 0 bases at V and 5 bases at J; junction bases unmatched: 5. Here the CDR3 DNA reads TGCGCCAGCAGCCAAGAATCAGCGGGGGATGAGACCCAGTACTTC. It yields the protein CASSQESAGDETQYF.

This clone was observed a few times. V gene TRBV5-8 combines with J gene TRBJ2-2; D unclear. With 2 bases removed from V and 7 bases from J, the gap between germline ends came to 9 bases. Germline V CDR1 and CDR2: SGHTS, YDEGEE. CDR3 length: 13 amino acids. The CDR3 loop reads CASSFGGGGELFF. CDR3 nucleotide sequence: TGTGCCAGCAGCTTTGGCGGTGGCGGGGAGCTGTTTTTT.

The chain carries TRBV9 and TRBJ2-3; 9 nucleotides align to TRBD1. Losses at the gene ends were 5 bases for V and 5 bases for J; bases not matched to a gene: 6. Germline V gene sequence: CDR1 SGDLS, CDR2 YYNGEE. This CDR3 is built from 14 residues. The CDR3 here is CASSAGTGQDTQYF. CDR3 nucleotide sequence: TGTGCCAGCAGTGCCGGGACAGGGCAAGATACGCAGTATTTT.

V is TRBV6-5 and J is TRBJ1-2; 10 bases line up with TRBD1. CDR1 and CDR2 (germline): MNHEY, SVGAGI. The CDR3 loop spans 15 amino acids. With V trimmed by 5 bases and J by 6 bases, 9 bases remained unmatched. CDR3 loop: CASSLHGQGGNGYTF. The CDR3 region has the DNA TGTGCCAGCAGTCTTCACGGACAGGGGGGAAATGGCTACACCTTC.

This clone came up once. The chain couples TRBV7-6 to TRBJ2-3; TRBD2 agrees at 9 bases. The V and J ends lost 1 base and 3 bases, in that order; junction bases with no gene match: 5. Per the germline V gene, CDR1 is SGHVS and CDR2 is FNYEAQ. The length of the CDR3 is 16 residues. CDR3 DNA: TGTGCCAGCAGCTTAGGGCGGGGGGGCTTGACAGATACGCAGTATTTT. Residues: CASSLGRGGLTDTQYF.

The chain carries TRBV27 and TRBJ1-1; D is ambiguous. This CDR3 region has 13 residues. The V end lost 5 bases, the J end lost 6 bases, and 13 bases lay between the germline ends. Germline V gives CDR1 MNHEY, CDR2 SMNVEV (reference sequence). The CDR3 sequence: CASSPDELAEAFF. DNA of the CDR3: TGTGCCAGCAGTCCCGACGAGCTAGCTGAAGCTTTCTTT.